These T cell receptor beta chains were read from a single sample in a study of T cell responses to AZD1222 COVID-19 vaccine. Sequenced by immunoSEQ multiplex PCR; TCRdb stores in-frame clones only, minus some. In the table there are about 100,000 clones, 90% to 95% of which are singletons. Material: peripheral blood, obtained on day 0 of AZD1222 vaccination. The receptors come from an adult in good health. Each CDR3 is given with its conserved first and last residue. The order of the fields is V gene, CDR3 length, clone size, J gene, D gene, CDR3 DNA, CDR3 protein. D genes are given only for firm matches. Expanded clones are given a class, and other clones once, few, many or no size at all.

>TRBV6-5|16|-|TRBJ1-5|TRBD1
TGTGCCAGCAGTTATACTACCGGGACAGCCAATCAGCCCCAGCATTTT
CASSYTTGTANQPQHF
>TRBV30|15|-|TRBJ1-3|-
TGTGCCTGGATCTGGGCACAGCGGCTGGGAAACACCATATATTTT
CAWIWAQRLGNTIYF
>TRBV5-1|15|-|TRBJ2-2|TRBD1
TGCGCCAGCAGCCCCGGGACAGGGGGCACCGGGGAGCTGTTTTTT
CASSPGTGGTGELFF
>TRBV28|16|once|TRBJ1-2|TRBD1
TGTGCCAGCAGTCCCCAGGACAGGCCTGTGGGCTATGGCTACACCTTC
CASSPQDRPVGYGYTF
>TRBV7-8|15|-|TRBJ1-6|-
TGTGCCAGCAGCTTAGCTCTGACAGCCAATTCACCCCTCCACTTT
CASSLALTANSPLHF
>TRBV15|15|-|TRBJ1-2|-
TGTGCCACCAGCAGAGAGGCGGGGGAAAGGAGTGGCTACACCTTC
CATSREAGERSGYTF
>TRBV5-6|13|-|TRBJ2-7|-
TGTGCCAGCAGCTATGGAGCCTTCCTCGAGCAGTACTTC
CASSYGAFLEQYF
>TRBV9|14|-|TRBJ1-2|-
TGTGCCAGCAGCGTAGATCAGGGCAGCTATGGCTACACCTTC
CASSVDQGSYGYTF
>TRBV19|17|-|TRBJ1-5|TRBD1
TGTGCCAGTAGTACCGGGGACAGGGGTGATAGCAATCAGCCCCAGCATTTT
CASSTGDRGDSNQPQHF
>TRBV6-4|15|-|TRBJ2-3|TRBD2
TGTGCCAGCAGTGAGGGCGGGGGGGCAACAGATACGCAGTATTTT
CASSEGGGATDTQYF
>TRBV7-3|13|-|TRBJ2-7|TRBD2
TGTGCCAGCAGCTCGGGACTAGCGGGGGAGCAGTACTTC
CASSSGLAGEQYF
>TRBV7-8|17|-|TRBJ1-1|-
TGTGCCAGCAGCTTATCACAAGGGGGTTACTTGAACACTGAAGCTTTCTTT
CASSLSQGGYLNTEAFF
>TRBV29-1|12|once|TRBJ1-1|-
TGCAGCGTCCCTAGGGGGAACACTGAAGCTTTCTTT
CSVPRGNTEAFF
>TRBV3-1/TRBV3-2|17|-|TRBJ1-3|-
TGTGCCAGCAGCCAAGTAAGTTTTCGGTACTCTGGAAACACCATATATTTT
CASSQVSFRYSGNTIYF
>TRBV11-2|14|-|TRBJ2-7|TRBD1
TGTGCCAGCAGCCGGACAGGGACCCGGTACGAGCAGTACTTC
CASSRTGTRYEQYF
>TRBV5-1|18|-|TRBJ2-6|-
TGCGCCAGCAGCTTCACCCCGGGAGTCCGTTCTGGGGCCAACGTCCTGACTTTC
CASSFTPGVRSGANVLTF
>TRBV6-5|13|-|TRBJ1-2|TRBD1
TGTGCCAGCTGCACCGGGACAGACTATGGCTACACCTTC
CASCTGTDYGYTF
>TRBV5-6|13|-|TRBJ1-1|-
TGTGCCAGCAGCTTTGGAGCGAACACTGAAGCTTTCTTT
CASSFGANTEAFF
>TRBV5-4|13|-|TRBJ2-1|TRBD2
TGTGCCAGCAGTGGGACTAGCGCAAATGAGCAGTTCTTC
CASSGTSANEQFF
>TRBV7-3|14|-|TRBJ1-1|-
TGTGCCAGCAGCCCTACGGGTGGGAACACTGAAGCTTTCTTT
CASSPTGGNTEAFF
>TRBV7-9|14|-|TRBJ2-4|-
TGTGCCAGCAGCTCCATGACAGATCTGGACATTCAGTACTTC
CASSSMTDLDIQYF
>TRBV6-2/TRBV6-3|15|-|TRBJ2-5|-
TGTGCCAGCAGTTTGCCCAGGACAGTACAAGAGACCCAGTACTTC
CASSLPRTVQETQYF
>TRBV7-6|15|-|TRBJ2-2|-
TGTGCCAGCAGCTTGCAGACTAGGCTTACCGGGGAGCTGTTTTTT
CASSLQTRLTGELFF
>TRBV9|13|-|TRBJ2-2|-
TGTGCCAGCAGCTTCAGGGGTAGCGGGGAGCTGTTTTTT
CASSFRGSGELFF
>TRBV27|13|-|TRBJ1-2|-
TGTGCCAGCAGTTTAGGGGAGAACTATGGCTACACCTTC
CASSLGENYGYTF
>TRBV30|13|-|TRBJ1-1|TRBD1
TGTGCCTGGAGTGCCGGGACAGGTCCTGAAGCTTTCTTT
CAWSAGTGPEAFF
>TRBV7-9|14|-|TRBJ1-5|-
TGTGCCAGCAGCTTAGTTGGGGTTGGTCAGCCCCAGCATTTT
CASSLVGVGQPQHF
>TRBV7-3|13|-|TRBJ2-3|-
TGTGCCAGCAGCTTACCCGGCACAGATACGCAGTATTTT
CASSLPGTDTQYF
>TRBV4-1|14|-|TRBJ1-5|TRBD1
TGCGCCAGCAGCCTCGGGACAGGGAATCAGCCCCAGCATTTT
CASSLGTGNQPQHF
>TRBV27|15|-|TRBJ1-1|-
TGTGCCAGCAGTCGATCGCCCCTGGGCGACACTGAAGCTTTCTTT
CASSRSPLGDTEAFF
>TRBV28|16|-|TRBJ1-2|-
TGTGCCAGCAGTCCCTTACAGGGCCGGCGTAACTATGGCTACACCTTC
CASSPLQGRRNYGYTF
>TRBV6-2/TRBV6-3|14|-|TRBJ2-1|-
TGTGCCAGCAGTTACGGTCTAGCAGTAGATTCCCAGGTCTTC
CASSYGLAVDSQVF
>TRBV4-3|15|-|TRBJ1-4|-
TGCGCCAGCAGCCAAGAACTGAGAAAAGGGGAAAAACTGTTTTTT
CASSQELRKGEKLFF
>TRBV6-5|13|-|TRBJ1-1|-
TGTGCCAGCAACATTAACCGGGACACTGAAGCTTTCTTT
CASNINRDTEAFF
>TRBV19|15|-|TRBJ1-5|-
TGTGCCAGTAGTATAGATGGACAGTTAAATCAGCCCCAGCATTTT
CASSIDGQLNQPQHF
>TRBV6-5|14|-|TRBJ1-5|-
TGTGCCAGCAGTTACTCCGGGGTCGGCCAGCCCCAGCATTTT
CASSYSGVGQPQHF
>TRBV9|17|-|TRBJ1-3|-
TGTGCCAGCAGTGTGAGCGGTGGACAGATGGCTGGAAACACCATATATTTT
CASSVSGGQMAGNTIYF
>TRBV5-1|15|-|TRBJ1-6|-
TGCGCCAGCAGCTTGGGGGACCCTCGCCTTTTCGCCCTCCACTTT
CASSLGDPRLFALHF
>TRBV10-1|14|once|TRBJ2-1|TRBD1
TGCGCCAGCAGTGAGACCCGGGACAGCGGCGAGCAGTTCTTC
CASSETRDSGEQFF
>TRBV21-1|16|-|TRBJ2-3|-
TGTGCCAGCAGCAAGGGGGGCGCCCGTAGGGCAGATACGCAGTATTTT
CASSKGGARRADTQYF
>TRBV18|12|-|TRBJ1-5|-
TGTGCCAGCTCACCCCCGAATCAGCCCCAGCATTTT
CASSPPNQPQHF